Presented here are 28 T cell receptor beta chains from one specimen sequenced in a study of blood T cell repertoires in COVID-19. The data were produced by immunoSEQ multiplex PCR, yet TCRdb's version contains in-frame clones alone and is incomplete. The sample consists of about 120,000 clones, 85% of them appearing once. The sequencing sample was made of peripheral blood. The receptors were gathered from a human donor in a cohort sampled during active COVID-19.

The chain recombines TRBV6-5 with TRBJ2-1, with TRBD2 identical over 11 bases. The germline gives CDR1 MNHEY, CDR2 SVGAGI. Unmatched junction bases numbered 8, after V lost 5 bases and J lost 8 bases. This CDR3 is built from 15 residues. The CDR3 DNA reads as TGTGCCAGCAGTCAAATAGCGGGGGGGCCTTATGAGCAGTTCTTC. Translating gives CASSQIAGGPYEQFF.

The chain employs TRBV5-5 and TRBJ2-3; D possibly corresponds to TRBD2 (5 bases). Trimming took 0 bases from V and 1 from J, leaving 12 bases between them. CDR3 size: 16 residues. CDR1 and CDR2 (germline): SGHKS, YYEKEE (reference sequence). CDR3 sequence: CASSLELAFGTDTQYF. The CDR3 DNA sequence: TGTGCCAGCAGCTTGGAGCTAGCCTTTGGCACAGATACGCAGTATTTT. Complete variable domain (other parts from reference TRBV5-5 and TRBJ2-3): DAGVTQSPTHLIKTRGQQVTLRCSPISGHKSVSWYQQVLGQGPQFIFQYYEKEERGRGNFPDRFSARQFPNYSSELNVNALLLGDSALYLCASSLELAFGTDTQYFGPGTRLTVL.

The V gene is TRBV5-1, the J gene TRBJ2-3; 8 bases fit TRBD2. The V and J ends lost 0 bases and 4 bases, in that order; junction bases with no gene match: 10. The CDR3 is made up of 17 amino acids. Germline loops: CDR1 SGHRS, CDR2 YFSETQ. CDR3 coding DNA: TGCGCCAGCAGCTTGGGTCCTACGGGGGGGCCGGCAGATACGCAGTATTTT. It specifies CASSLGPTGGPADTQYF.

The J gene is TRBJ1-2, the V gene TRBV19; TRBD1 might be the D (5 bases). Germline V gene sequence: CDR1 LNHDA, CDR2 SQIVND (reference sequence). CDR3 length: 15 amino acids. V was cut by 10 bases and J by 3 bases, with 21 bases left in between. The chain's CDR3 is CATRRWGDLDYGYTF. The CDR3, as DNA: TGTGCCACCCGTAGATGGGGGGATTTGGACTATGGCTACACCTTC.

This clone was seen more than once but under ten times. V gene TRBV6-2 or TRBV6-3 combines with J gene TRBJ2-7; TRBD1 aligns across 8 bases. The germline gives CDR1 MNHEY, CDR2 SVGEGT. The CDR3 length is 15 residues. Losses at the gene ends were 6 bases for V and 1 base for J; bases not matched to a gene: 8. The DNA for the CDR3 is TGTGCCAGCAGCCCGGGACAGGACTATTCCTACGAGCAGTACTTC. It specifies CASSPGQDYSYEQYF.

CDR3: CASSLSYATGSYEQYF. The CDR3 DNA sequence: TGTGCCAGCAGCTTATCATACGCGACAGGGTCCTACGAGCAGTACTTC. J is TRBJ2-7 and V is TRBV7-2; 7 positions match TRBD1. Looked up from germline, CDR1 is SGHTA and CDR2 is FQGNSA. The CDR3 loop spans 16 amino acids. Losses at the gene ends were 2 bases for V and 1 base for J; bases not matched to a gene: 8. The full variable domain, in which reference TRBV7-2 and TRBJ2-7 provide the parts outside the CDR3, is GAGVSQSPSNKVTEKGKDVELRCDPISGHTALYWYRQSLGQGLEFLIYFQGNSAPDKSGLPSDRFSAERTGGSVSTLTIQRTQQEDSAVYLCASSLSYATGSYEQYFGPGTRLTVT.

The genes are TRBV4-3 and TRBJ1-4; D remains unclear. The V and J ends lost 1 base and 8 bases respectively, with 17 bases between them. The CDR3 consists of 16 residues. Germline V gene data show CDR1 as LGHNA and CDR2 as YSLEER. The CDR3 coding sequence is TGCGCCAGCAGCCAAGTGTCCTCTCCCACGGGAGAAAAACTGTTTTTT. Translated, it gives CASSQVSSPTGEKLFF.

The chain combines TRBV28 with TRBJ2-1, with 7 bases fitting TRBD2. V lost 4 bases to trimming and J lost 2 bases; unmatched junction nucleotides: 8. The germline V gene encodes CDR1 MDHEN and CDR2 SYDVKM. There are 16 residues in the CDR3. The CDR3 is CASSSLSGVPYNEQFF. DNA for the CDR3: TGTGCCAGCAGTTCCCTAAGCGGGGTTCCCTACAATGAGCAGTTCTTC. Full variable domain (outside the CDR3, taken from reference TRBV28 and TRBJ2-1): DVKVTQSSRYLVKRTGEKVFLECVQDMDHENMFWYRQDPGLGLRLIYFSYDVKMKEKGDIPEGYSVSREKKERFSLILESASTNQTSMYLCASSSLSGVPYNEQFFGPGTRLTVL.

The chain links TRBV29-1 to TRBJ2-7; weak D call: TRBD1 (5 bases). Germline V lookup: CDR1 SQVTM, CDR2 ANQGSEA. The V gene lost 1 base and the J gene lost 1 base, with 20 bases spanning the gap. This CDR3 spans 17 amino acids. The CDR3 DNA is TGCAGCGTTGAAGCGGACAACCCTTTCACGACTTCCTACGAGCAGTACTTC. Translation: CSVEADNPFTTSYEQYF.

V gene TRBV28 combines with J gene TRBJ1-2, with a tentative D call TRBD1 (5 bases). The CDR3 has 15 residues. Germline values: CDR1 MDHEN, CDR2 SYDVKM. The V gene lost 4 bases and the J gene lost 3 bases, with 15 bases spanning the gap. The CDR3 DNA reads as TGTGCCAGCAGTTATCCGGTGGTAGGGGACTATGGCTACACCTTC. It yields the protein CASSYPVVGDYGYTF.

The chain is built from TRBV4-3 and TRBJ1-1; D is undetermined. Germline CDR1 is LGHNA and CDR2 is YSLEER. Trimming stripped 3 bases from V and 6 bases from J, with 17 bases between. CDR3 size: 15 residues. The CDR3 sequence: CASSQAELRGSEAFF. The CDR3 region has the DNA TGCGCCAGCAGCCAGGCCGAGCTTAGAGGGTCTGAAGCTTTCTTT.

The genes are TRBV6-1 and TRBJ1-2; D is ambiguous. V dropped 1 base and J dropped 4 bases, with 10 bases sitting between them. This CDR3 is built from 14 residues. Germline CDR1 reads MNHNS; CDR2 reads SASEGT. CDR3 in DNA: TGTGCCAGCAGTGAAGGCGATGACTTCTATGGCTACACCTTC. Its protein product is CASSEGDDFYGYTF.

The genes are TRBV27 and TRBJ1-6; no firm D call. Germline lookup yields CDR1 MNHEY and CDR2 SMNVEV (reference sequence). The CDR3 loop spans 13 amino acids. Trimming removed 2 bases at V and 7 bases at J, with 6 bases between. CDR3 coding DNA: TGTGCCAGCAGTTTACCAGGAAATTCACCCCTCCACTTT. Protein: CASSLPGNSPLHF.

This clone came up once. The V and J genes are TRBV19 and TRBJ2-1, with 10 positions matching TRBD2. CDR1 is LNHDA and CDR2 is SQIVND in the germline V gene (reference sequence). Trimming cost V 7 bases and J 0 bases; bases outside gene matches: 6. The length of the CDR3 is 16 residues. The CDR3, as DNA: TGTGCCAGTACCCTACTAGCGGGGAGCTCCTACAATGAGCAGTTCTTC. Amino acids: CASTLLAGSSYNEQFF.

This chain connects TRBV27 to TRBJ2-1; TRBD2 agrees at 10 bases. The CDR3 has 15 amino acids. Trimming cost V 0 bases and J 8 bases; bases outside gene matches: 4. Germline lookup yields CDR1 MNHEY and CDR2 SMNVEV (reference sequence). The CDR3 reads CASSLSPGLAYEQFF. In DNA form, the CDR3 reads TGTGCCAGCAGTTTATCCCCGGGACTAGCGTATGAGCAGTTCTTC.

This clone came up once. V gene TRBV14 combines with J gene TRBJ2-3; 15 bases line up with TRBD2. V gave up 4 bases and J gave up 2 bases; unmatched junction bases: 4. Germline V gene lookup returns CDR1 SGHDN and CDR2 FVKESK. The CDR3 is 17 amino acids. This chain's CDR3 is CASSPWTSGGVTDTQYF. DNA of the CDR3: TGTGCCAGCAGCCCTTGGACTAGCGGGGGGGTCACAGATACGCAGTATTTT.

This chain uses TRBV5-6 with TRBJ2-1; possible D gene TRBD1, 6 bases. From germline, CDR1 is SGHDT and CDR2 YYEEEE. V lost 2 bases, J lost 6 bases, and 12 bases lay in between. The CDR3 extends over 14 amino acids. CDR3 protein: CASSFTGRANEQFF. Here the CDR3 DNA reads TGTGCCAGCAGCTTTACAGGGCGCGCCAATGAGCAGTTCTTC.

This chain joins TRBV28 and TRBJ1-3; 9 nucleotides align to TRBD1. The CDR3 length is 15 residues. CDR1 is MDHEN, CDR2 SYDVKM, per germline. V dropped 3 bases and J dropped 2; count of bases not matched to a gene: 2. The chain's CDR3 is CASSFWTGAGNTIYF. The DNA of the CDR3 is TGTGCCAGCAGTTTTTGGACAGGGGCTGGAAACACCATATATTTT.

This chain joins TRBV28 and TRBJ1-4; D might be TRBD1 (6 bases). Between the trimmed V and J ends, which lost 1 base and 0 bases, there was a span of 9 bases. The CDR3 totals 16 residues. Germline V CDR1 and CDR2: MDHEN, SYDVKM. The CDR3 region is CASSLLTGTTNEKLFF. The CDR3 nucleotides read TGTGCCAGCAGTTTATTAACAGGGACAACTAATGAAAAACTGTTTTTT. Variable domain in full (rest from reference TRBV28 and TRBJ1-4): DVKVTQSSRYLVKRTGEKVFLECVQDMDHENMFWYRQDPGLGLRLIYFSYDVKMKEKGDIPEGYSVSREKKERFSLILESASTNQTSMYLCASSLLTGTTNEKLFFGSGTQLSVL.

The rearrangement joins TRBV4-3 to TRBJ2-1, with 8 bases aligning to TRBD1. CDR1 is LGHNA and CDR2 is YSLEER in the germline V gene. CDR3 length: 16 residues. Trimming at V came to 0 bases and at J to 4 bases, leaving 5 bases not matched to a gene. The CDR3 sequence is CASSQDRDRQYNEQFF. The CDR3 DNA is TGCGCCAGCAGCCAAGACCGGGACAGGCAATACAATGAGCAGTTCTTC.

The rearrangement uses TRBV6-6 and TRBJ2-3; D not resolved. This CDR3 spans 11 amino acids. The V end was cut by 5 bases, the J end by 4 bases, with 4 bases between. From germline, CDR1 is MNHNY and CDR2 SVGAGI (reference sequence). The CDR3 sequence: CASSPADTQYF. In DNA form, the CDR3 reads TGTGCCAGCAGTCCCGCAGATACGCAGTATTTT.

This chain links TRBV2 with TRBJ1-2, with TRBD1 as a possible D gene (5 bases). Germline V lookup: CDR1 SNHLY, CDR2 FYNNEI. CDR3 length: 14 amino acids. With 3 bases removed from V and 8 bases from J, the gap between germline ends came to 16 bases. The CDR3: CASSDPGDDLGYTF. As DNA, the CDR3 is TGTGCCAGCAGTGATCCGGGGGACGACTTAGGCTACACCTTC.

The CDR3 nucleotides are TGTGCCAGCAGCGCACGGTACCAAGAGACCCAGTACTTC. Translating gives CASSARYQETQYF. This chain joins TRBV7-7 and TRBJ2-5; D gene unclear. V lost 5 bases to trimming and J lost 0 bases, with 7 bases between them. Germline lookup yields CDR1 SSHAT and CDR2 FNYEAQ (reference sequence). This CDR3 is built from 13 residues.

The chain carries TRBV6-5 and TRBJ1-4; D is unclear. The CDR3 has 16 amino acids. Deletions cut 3 bases from V and 0 bases from J, with 11 bases between. Per the germline V gene, CDR1 is MNHEY and CDR2 is SVGAGI. Here the CDR3 reads CASSYSPPATNEKLFF. CDR3 nucleotide sequence: TGTGCCAGCAGTTATAGCCCCCCCGCAACTAATGAAAAACTGTTTTTT.

V usage is TRBV19 and J usage is TRBJ2-7; 9 bases fit TRBD1. V was clipped by 3 bases and J by 2 bases; unmatched bases: 8. Per germline, CDR1 LNHDA and CDR2 SQIVND (reference sequence). This CDR3 is built from 16 residues. CDR3 sequence reads: CASSMGRGQGPYEQYF. In DNA, the CDR3 is TGTGCCAGTAGTATGGGCAGGGGACAGGGACCCTACGAGCAGTACTTC. Full variable domain (rest looked up from reference TRBV19 and TRBJ2-7): DGGITQSPKYLFRKEGQNVTLSCEQNLNHDAMYWYRQDPGQGLRLIYYSQIVNDFQKGDIAEGYSVSREKKESFPLTVTSAQKNPTAFYLCASSMGRGQGPYEQYFGPGTRLTVT.

The chain links TRBV6-6 to TRBJ1-2; a weak D match, TRBD1 (6 bases). The CDR3 has 15 residues. V lost 5 bases and J lost 0, with 13 bases in between. Germline V lookup: CDR1 MNHNY, CDR2 SVGAGI (reference sequence). Here the CDR3 DNA reads TGTGCCAGCAGTGACCGGGACAACTCTAACTATGGCTACACCTTC. Its protein is CASSDRDNSNYGYTF.

The chain has TRBV12-3 or TRBV12-4 and TRBJ1-5; D unclear. CDR3 length equals 12 residues. Trimming pared 3 bases from V and 5 bases from J, leaving 5 bases between. Here the CDR3 reads CASSFGDQPQHF. The CDR3 DNA is TGTGCCAGCAGTTTCGGGGATCAGCCCCAGCATTTT.

V usage is TRBV6-2 or TRBV6-3 and J usage is TRBJ1-5; tentatively, D is TRBD1 (5 bases). This CDR3 is 15 amino acids long. V shed 0 bases and J shed 6 bases, with 12 bases lying between them. Germline V gives CDR1 MNHEY, CDR2 SVGEGT. CDR3 region: CASSYSGDGGQPQHF. DNA for the CDR3: TGTGCCAGCAGTTACTCAGGCGACGGGGGTCAGCCCCAGCATTTT.